These 32 T cell receptor beta chains originate from one sample sequenced in a study of blood T cells in healthy people across ages. Next came a second PCR, run for about 6 to 12 cycles, which used a sample-barcoded 5' primer along with a J-beta primer mix. TCRdb re-called the 5' RACE reads with MiXCR, one entry per CDR3 protein. This table holds hundreds of thousands of distinct CDR3 sequences, around 20% found once. The sample comprised blood. These receptors were taken from a man in his sixties or seventies in good health.

This clonotype came up once. The J gene is TRBJ1-2, the V gene TRBV25-1, with 8 bases matching TRBD1. Germline loops: CDR1 MGHDK, CDR2 SYGVNS. The CDR3 consists of 15 residues. With 6 bases clipped from V and 8 bases from J, the junction kept 14 bases outside the gene matches. CDR3 sequence reads: CASRETGQAYGGYTF. CDR3 bases: TGTGCCAGCAGGGAAACGGGACAGGCCTACGGGGGCTACACCTTC.

The gene calls are TRBV30 and TRBJ1-1, with D perhaps TRBD1 (5 bases). Germline values: CDR1 GTSNPN, CDR2 SVGIG (reference sequence). V lost 2 bases, J lost 4 bases, and 14 bases lay in between. The CDR3 length is 14 residues. The CDR3 DNA is TGTGCCTGGAGTTGGGGCCATACGGTCACTGAAGCTTTCTTT. It translates to CAWSWGHTVTEAFF.

This clonotype was seen more than once but under ten times. The CDR3 coding sequence is TGTGCCAGCAGCGCGCGCCGGGACAGGGATGATGAAAAACTGTTTTTT. This codes for CASSARRDRDDEKLFF. This chain uses TRBV5-8 with TRBJ1-4; 9 positions agree with TRBD1. V trimming: 4 bases; J trimming: 6 bases; junction bases outside the gene matches: 10. Germline CDR1 and CDR2: SGHTS and YDEGEE. The CDR3 extends over 16 amino acids.

This clonotype was observed a handful of times. V is TRBV2 and J is TRBJ2-7, with unresolved D. The CDR3 covers 15 residues. Trimming removed 2 bases from V and 7 bases from J, with 18 bases in between. Per the germline V gene, CDR1 is SNHLY and CDR2 is FYNNEI. The CDR3: CASSERARAGLEQYF. For the CDR3, the DNA is TGTGCCAGCAGTGAAAGGGCCCGGGCAGGTCTGGAGCAGTACTTC.

This clonotype has just a few counts. The chain is built from TRBV15 and TRBJ2-7; 8 bases match TRBD2. In germline, CDR1 is LNHNV, CDR2 YYDKDF (reference sequence). Trimming took 0 bases from V and 0 from J; bases not matched to a gene: 7. This CDR3 spans 17 amino acids. The CDR3 DNA is TGTGCCACCAGCAGAGATCAACTAGCGGCTAGCTCCTACGAGCAGTACTTC. Translation: CATSRDQLAASSYEQYF. Full variable domain (rest looked up from reference TRBV15 and TRBJ2-7): DAMVIQNPRYQVTQFGKPVTLSCSQTLNHNVMYWYQQKSSQAPKLLFHYYDKDFNNEADTPDNFQSRRPNTSFCFLDIRSPGLGDTAMYLCATSRDQLAASSYEQYFGPGTRLTVT.

The chain combines TRBV5-1 with TRBJ2-1, with D perhaps TRBD2 (5 bases). V lost 0 bases, J lost 6 bases, and 13 bases lay in between. CDR1 SGHRS and CDR2 YFSETQ come from the germline V gene. The CDR3 totals 15 residues. CDR3 loop: CASSLARLAGNEQFF. The CDR3 DNA follows: TGCGCCAGCAGCTTGGCCCGGCTAGCCGGCAATGAGCAGTTCTTC.

The chain couples TRBV6-1 to TRBJ1-1; D uncertain. Trimming cost V 2 bases and J 1 base, with 11 bases left between them. CDR1 MNHNS and CDR2 SASEGT come from the germline V gene. The CDR3 has 15 amino acids. The CDR3 loop is CASSEFGNRNTEAFF. CDR3 coding DNA: TGTGCCAGCAGTGAATTCGGCAACCGGAACACTGAAGCTTTCTTT.

The J gene is TRBJ2-3, the V gene TRBV6-1; 9 nucleotides match TRBD2. J was trimmed by 3 bases and V by 4 bases; bases with no gene match: 11. The germline gives CDR1 MNHNS, CDR2 SASEGT. This CDR3 region has 17 residues. CDR3 in amino acids: CASSGSGTSRWTDTQYF. In nucleotides, the CDR3 is TGTGCCAGCAGTGGTTCCGGGACTAGCCGTTGGACAGATACGCAGTATTTT.

Remarks on this clonotype: Germline is not matched at one junction end, which may reflect a read error. The rearrangement joins TRBV7-2 to TRBJ1-2; D might be TRBD1 (5 bases). Germline V lookup: CDR1 SGHTA, CDR2 FQGNSA. This CDR3 spans 14 amino acids. CDR3 region: CASSPPPPGHGCTF. CDR3 DNA: TGTGCCAGCAGCCCTCCCCCCCCAGGGCATGGCTGCACCTTC.

The chain joins TRBV30 to TRBJ2-7, with 7 bases fitting TRBD1. This CDR3 has 12 amino acids. J lost 5 bases, V lost 3 bases, and 4 bases had no gene match. Germline CDR1 is GTSNPN and CDR2 is SVGIG (reference sequence). The CDR3 DNA reads as TGTGCCTGGAGCGCGACAGGGAACGAGCAGTACTTC. This translates into CAWSATGNEQYF.

This clonotype was counted many times. This chain uses TRBV7-9 with TRBJ2-1; possible D gene TRBD2, 6 bases. The CDR3 spans 15 residues. V was clipped by 5 bases and J by 0 bases, with 11 bases between them. The germline V gene has CDR1 SEHNR and CDR2 FQNEAQ (reference sequence). The CDR3: CASSPRRDSYNEQFF. The DNA for the CDR3 is TGTGCCAGCAGCCCTCGGAGGGACTCCTACAATGAGCAGTTCTTC.

This clonotype was detected ten times or more. J is TRBJ2-2 and V is TRBV7-9, with D possibly TRBD2 on 5 matching bases. The V end lost 4 bases, the J end lost 7 bases, and 7 bases lay between the germline ends. CDR1 is SEHNR and CDR2 is FQNEAQ in the germline V gene (reference sequence). This CDR3 has 12 amino acids. The chain's CDR3 is CASSYSGGELFF. The CDR3 DNA is TGTGCCAGCAGCTACAGCGGCGGGGAGCTGTTTTTT.

This chain connects TRBV7-3 to TRBJ2-7; unclear D gene. Germline V lookup: CDR1 SGHTA, CDR2 FQGTGA. V dropped 5 bases and J dropped 0 bases, with 17 bases sitting between them. The CDR3 has 16 residues. The CDR3 DNA sequence: TGTGCCAGCAGCCCTGGGCCGCCCGGCGTCTCCTACGAGCAGTACTTC. This gives the protein CASSPGPPGVSYEQYF.

V usage is TRBV25-1 and J usage is TRBJ1-2; D is uncertain. Germline V gives CDR1 MGHDK, CDR2 SYGVNS. V was pared by 4 bases and J by 6 bases, with 15 bases between. There are 14 residues in the CDR3. This CDR3 reads CASSAPARSHGYTF. CDR3 sequence (DNA): TGTGCCAGCAGTGCGCCAGCCCGCTCTCATGGCTACACCTTC.

In regard to this clonotype: A much larger clone sits a single nucleotide away, making a read error possible. The CDR3 spells CANSVEETQYF. In DNA, the CDR3 is TGTGCCAACAGCGTAGAAGAGACCCAGTACTTC. The J gene is TRBJ2-5, the V gene TRBV7-6, with D uncertain. Germline CDR1 reads SGHVS; CDR2 reads FNYEAQ. The CDR3 has 11 amino acids.

This clonotype has more than one count but fewer than ten. This chain joins TRBV5-5 and TRBJ2-7; TRBD2 aligns across 7 bases. The CDR3 is made up of 16 amino acids. Germline CDR1 SGHKS, CDR2 YYEKEE (reference sequence). The V and J ends lost 1 base and 2 bases, in that order; junction bases with no gene match: 9. The CDR3 is CASSLHPLADTYEQYF. Written as DNA, the CDR3 is TGTGCCAGCAGCTTGCATCCTCTAGCGGACACCTACGAGCAGTACTTC. Full variable domain (remainder filled in from reference TRBV5-5 and TRBJ2-7): DAGVTQSPTHLIKTRGQQVTLRCSPISGHKSVSWYQQVLGQGPQFIFQYYEKEERGRGNFPDRFSARQFPNYSSELNVNALLLGDSALYLCASSLHPLADTYEQYFGPGTRLTVT.

This sequence joins TRBV3-1 and TRBJ1-1; a possible D gene is TRBD1 (5 bases). The germline V gene has CDR1 LGHDT and CDR2 YNNKEL (reference sequence). This CDR3 has 13 amino acids. Between the trimmed V and J ends, which lost 0 bases and 11 bases, there was a span of 13 bases. For the CDR3, the DNA is TGTGCCAGCAGCCAAGAACTAACGGGGGGTGCTTTCTTT. Its translation is CASSQELTGGAFF. The variable domain in full, with the rest retrieved from reference TRBV3-1 and TRBJ1-1, is DTAVSQTPKYLVTQMGNDKSIKCEQNLGHDTMYWYKQDSKKFLKIMFSYNNKELIINETVPNRFSPKSPDKAHLNLHINSLELGDSAVYFCASSQELTGGAFFGQGTRLTVV.

This clonotype was observed a handful of times. Here the CDR3 reads CASSLGSGLSSYNEQFF. In DNA, the CDR3 is TGCGCCAGCAGCTTGGGTAGCGGGTTAAGCTCCTACAATGAGCAGTTCTTC. J is TRBJ2-1 and V is TRBV5-1; TRBD2 agrees at 7 bases. Trimming at V came to 0 bases and at J to 0 bases, leaving 6 bases not matched to a gene. Looked up from germline, CDR1 is SGHRS and CDR2 is YFSETQ. The CDR3 runs to 17 residues.

The chain couples TRBV20-1 to TRBJ1-4; 7 positions match TRBD1. The CDR3 is 13 residues long. Trimming cost V 6 bases and J 7 bases; bases outside gene matches: 8. Germline V lookup: CDR1 DFQATT, CDR2 SNEGSKA (reference sequence). CDR3 nucleotide sequence: TGCAGTGCCAAGGGGGCGCTCGGTGAAAAACTGTTTTTT. This translates into CSAKGALGEKLFF.

This chain uses TRBV20-1 with TRBJ2-7; 8 nucleotides agree with TRBD1. V dropped 3 bases and J dropped 4; count of bases not matched to a gene: 8. Germline loops: CDR1 DFQATT, CDR2 SNEGSKA (reference sequence). The CDR3 loop spans 14 amino acids. Here the CDR3 DNA reads TGCAGTGCTAGGGCCGACAGGGGCACATACGAGCAGTACTTC. As protein: CSARADRGTYEQYF.

This clonotype was counted a few times. V gene TRBV2 combines with J gene TRBJ1-1; TRBD1 might be the D (5 bases). V gave up 4 bases and J gave up 4 bases, with 10 bases separating them. In germline, CDR1 is SNHLY, CDR2 FYNNEI. The CDR3 runs 13 residues. CDR3 protein: CASSGGGFTEAFF. CDR3 nucleotide sequence: TGTGCCAGCAGTGGTGGGGGATTCACTGAAGCTTTCTTT. The entire variable domain, with the rest obtained from reference TRBV2 and TRBJ1-1, is as follows: EPEVTQTPSHQVTQMGQEVILRCVPISNHLYFYWYRQILGQKVEFLVSFYNNEISEKSEIFDDQFSVERPDGSNFTLKIRSTKLEDSAMYFCASSGGGFTEAFFGQGTRLTVV.

This clonotype was found a few times. This sequence joins TRBV20-1 and TRBJ1-2, with 9 bases identical to TRBD1. The V and J ends lost 1 base and 3 bases, in that order; junction bases with no gene match: 0. The CDR3 runs 13 residues. Germline V gives CDR1 DFQATT, CDR2 SNEGSKA (reference sequence). The CDR3 coding sequence is TGCAGTGCTAGAGGGACAGGGGACTATGGCTACACCTTC. Translation: CSARGTGDYGYTF.

This clonotype showed up just once. The CDR3 protein is CAGTLGLAGSDEQFF. DNA for the CDR3: TGTGCCGGGACCCTGGGACTAGCGGGTAGCGATGAGCAGTTCTTC. This chain connects TRBV7-9 to TRBJ2-5; 12 bases line up with TRBD2. Matching the DNA end better, TRBJ2-1 makes the J call doubtful. The CDR3 is 15 residues long. Germline-derived CDR1 and CDR2 are SEHNR and FQNEAQ (reference sequence).

About this clonotype: At one end the junction does not follow the germline gene, possibly because of a read error. CDR3 loop: CASTPDRGQEAQYF. The CDR3 DNA sequence: TGCGCCAGCACCCCGGACAGGGGACAAGAGGCCCAGTACTTC. V gene TRBV5-1 combines with J gene TRBJ2-5; 9 positions agree with TRBD1. This CDR3 region has 14 residues. Looked up from germline, CDR1 is SGHRS and CDR2 is YFSETQ.

The chain recombines TRBV10-3 with TRBJ2-1, with TRBD1 matching 7 bases. The germline gives CDR1 ENHRY, CDR2 SYGVKD. CDR3 length: 13 residues. V dropped 6 bases and J dropped 5; count of bases not matched to a gene: 4. The CDR3 here is CAIRWDRNNEQFF. The CDR3 DNA follows: TGTGCCATCAGATGGGACAGAAACAATGAGCAGTTCTTC.

Only a few counts were recorded for this clonotype. This may come from a read error, since a much larger clone is one base off. The J gene is TRBJ2-1, the V gene TRBV7-2; D possibly corresponds to TRBD1 (6 bases). Per germline, CDR1 SGHTA and CDR2 FQGNSA. This CDR3 is 12 amino acids long. The CDR3 region has the DNA TGTGCCCGCAGCTTAGAGAGACGGGACAAATACTTC. Translated, it gives CARSLERRDKYF.

The J gene is TRBJ2-3, the V gene TRBV5-1; TRBD1 matches at 7 bases. This CDR3 is 13 amino acids long. From germline, CDR1 is SGHRS and CDR2 YFSETQ. Germline trimming cut 4 bases from V and 5 bases from J; bases unmatched to any gene: 4. CDR3 sequence: CASSMTGQDTQYF. The CDR3 DNA follows: TGCGCCAGCAGCATGACAGGGCAAGATACGCAGTATTTT.

The V call is TRBV6-5, the J call TRBJ2-1, with 10 bases fitting TRBD2. The ends lost 0 bases at V and 2 bases at J; junction bases unmatched: 4. CDR3 length: 17 amino acids. Germline values: CDR1 MNHEY, CDR2 SVGAGI. CDR3 in DNA: TGTGCCAGCAGTTACTCGAAACTAGCGGGACCCTACAATGAGCAGTTCTTC. The encoded protein is CASSYSKLAGPYNEQFF.

V gene TRBV20-1 combines with J gene TRBJ2-3, with a possible D match to TRBD2 (5 bases). The CDR3 has 16 amino acids. Germline loops: CDR1 DFQATT, CDR2 SNEGSKA (reference sequence). The V gene lost 0 bases and the J gene lost 2 bases, with 15 bases spanning the gap. As DNA, the CDR3 is TGCAGTGCTAGAGATCCCGGGAACCACTTCACAGATACGCAGTATTTT. Translated, it gives CSARDPGNHFTDTQYF.

Concerning this clonotype itself: A single base separates this from a much larger clone, so it may be a read error. The rearrangement joins TRBV2 to TRBJ2-5, with D perhaps given as TRBD1 or TRBD2 (5 bases each). Looked up from germline, CDR1 is SNHLY and CDR2 is FYNNEI. The CDR3 is 13 amino acids. For the CDR3, the DNA is TGTGCCAGCAGTAGGGACGGATACAATGAGCAGCTCTTC. Translated: CASSRDGYNEQLF. Complete variable domain (other parts from reference TRBV2 and TRBJ2-5): EPEVTQTPSHQVTQMGQEVILRCVPISNHLYFYWYRQILGQKVEFLVSFYNNEISEKSEIFDDQFSVERPDGSNFTLKIRSTKLEDSAMYFCASSRDGYNEQLFGPGTRLLVL.

This chain connects TRBV28 to TRBJ1-1; 7 bases are shared with TRBD1. Germline V gene sequence: CDR1 MDHEN, CDR2 SYDVKM. This CDR3 has 13 residues. J lost 6 bases, V lost 2 bases, and 3 bases had no gene match. The chain's CDR3 is CASSLQGVSEAFF. CDR3 DNA sequence: TGTGCCAGCAGTTTACAGGGGGTCTCTGAAGCTTTCTTT.

This clonotype was observed many times. The chain's CDR3 is CASSLGPLSGSPKTQYF. The DNA of the CDR3 is TGTGCCAGCAGCTTGGGTCCTCTTAGCGGGAGCCCTAAGACCCAGTACTTC. The chain links TRBV5-6 to TRBJ2-5; 9 bases are a match to TRBD2. The ends lost 0 bases at V and 6 bases at J; junction bases unmatched: 12. Germline V lookup: CDR1 SGHDT, CDR2 YYEEEE. The CDR3 is made up of 17 amino acids.